The rows below give T cell receptor beta chains drawn from one sample of a study of T cell responses to AZD1222 COVID-19 vaccine. The repertoire was sequenced with immunoSEQ multiplex PCR; TCRdb's copy has only in-frame clones and lacks some. Among approximately 110,000 clones, roughly 82% were seen once, and the ten largest hold 5%. This sample comprised peripheral blood, obtained on day 0 of AZD1222 vaccination. The receptors here all came from an adult in good health. Both conserved end residues are trimmed from each CDR3. Each record gives: V gene, D gene, J gene, CDR3 protein. D genes are given only for firm matches.

V gene: TRBV29-1
D gene: -
J gene: TRBJ1-1
CDR3 protein: SVYDTFMNTEAF

V gene: TRBV12-3/TRBV12-4
D gene: -
J gene: TRBJ1-6
CDR3 protein: ASSFLDSPLH

V gene: TRBV7-9
D gene: TRBD2
J gene: TRBJ2-1
CDR3 protein: ASSFLGGGSYNEQF

V gene: TRBV19
D gene: -
J gene: TRBJ1-2
CDR3 protein: ASSTSRAGPLRHGYT

V gene: TRBV6-5
D gene: -
J gene: TRBJ1-2
CDR3 protein: ASSYTPPSHGYT

V gene: TRBV7-2
D gene: TRBD1
J gene: TRBJ1-1
CDR3 protein: ASSFRGRNTEAF

V gene: TRBV5-1
D gene: TRBD2
J gene: TRBJ2-3
CDR3 protein: ASSLGTSPADTQY

V gene: TRBV9
D gene: -
J gene: TRBJ2-2
CDR3 protein: ASSVVRGDTGELF

V gene: TRBV18
D gene: TRBD1
J gene: TRBJ1-1
CDR3 protein: ATFRTGNVGSTEAF

V gene: TRBV18
D gene: -
J gene: TRBJ1-3
CDR3 protein: ASSPDGAGNTIY

V gene: TRBV7-2
D gene: -
J gene: TRBJ2-7
CDR3 protein: ASSLDTTGSWLYEQY

V gene: TRBV7-2
D gene: -
J gene: TRBJ2-6
CDR3 protein: ASSLASGANVLT

V gene: TRBV4-3
D gene: -
J gene: TRBJ1-2
CDR3 protein: ASSHIGGSPGYT

V gene: TRBV5-1
D gene: TRBD2
J gene: TRBJ2-7
CDR3 protein: ASSPGGGGEQY

V gene: TRBV30
D gene: TRBD1
J gene: TRBJ1-5
CDR3 protein: AWKKGQGDQPQH

V gene: TRBV4-1
D gene: -
J gene: TRBJ1-2
CDR3 protein: ASSHWDKILSSYGYT

V gene: TRBV5-1
D gene: TRBD2
J gene: TRBJ2-3
CDR3 protein: ASESGGGTDTQY

V gene: TRBV5-6
D gene: -
J gene: TRBJ2-1
CDR3 protein: ASSPVTQGNNEQF

V gene: TRBV7-9
D gene: -
J gene: TRBJ1-2
CDR3 protein: ASSSQTSGVWYGYT

V gene: TRBV25-1
D gene: TRBD1
J gene: TRBJ2-7
CDR3 protein: ASSESGTGAYEQY

V gene: TRBV4-1
D gene: -
J gene: TRBJ2-2
CDR3 protein: ASSQEDRNPANTGELF

V gene: TRBV4-3
D gene: -
J gene: TRBJ1-2
CDR3 protein: ASSSRQKGNYGYT

V gene: TRBV5-6
D gene: TRBD1
J gene: TRBJ1-1
CDR3 protein: ASSYSPGQGTEAF

V gene: TRBV18
D gene: TRBD2
J gene: TRBJ2-3
CDR3 protein: ASSPGPGGGASDTQY

V gene: TRBV18
D gene: TRBD1
J gene: TRBJ1-1
CDR3 protein: ASSPSPDRDTEAF

V gene: TRBV7-9
D gene: TRBD1
J gene: TRBJ2-7
CDR3 protein: ASSGGQGARLYEQY

V gene: TRBV9
D gene: -
J gene: TRBJ1-2
CDR3 protein: ASSVADYGYT

V gene: TRBV27
D gene: TRBD1
J gene: TRBJ2-2
CDR3 protein: ASSLWDRGATGELF

V gene: TRBV19
D gene: TRBD1
J gene: TRBJ1-5
CDR3 protein: ASGPGQSRRLSNQPQH

V gene: TRBV5-1
D gene: -
J gene: TRBJ2-3
CDR3 protein: ASHSTDTQY